This TCR beta chain was retrieved from a study of T cell responses to AZD1222 COVID-19 vaccine. Study-wide results and caveats: Baseline seropositivity characterized only a handful of AZD1222 recipients. A reported finding is that nearly half of spike-specific TCRs target unmutated variant regions. Elevations in Spike-specific TCR breadth and depth followed administration of two AZD1222 doses.

Turning to this clone: As yet, its antigen is unknown.

V lost 2 bases and J 4 bases, leaving 8 bases between the germline ends. Germline V gives CDR1 LGHNA, CDR2 YSLEER. The CDR3 loop spans 13 amino acids. TCRdb's copy holds only in-frame clones and misses some; the assay was immunoSEQ multiplex PCR. The sample includes about 140,000 clones, approximately 90% of them seen just once. The source of this sequence is an adult who received the AZD1222 COVID-19 vaccine. This material consisted of peripheral blood, taken 28 days after the second AZD1222 dose. The chain has TRBV4-3 and TRBJ1-1; D not certain. This CDR3 reads CASSQFRSTEAFF. The CDR3 DNA sequence: TGCGCCAGCAGCCAATTCCGTTCCACTGAAGCTTTCTTT.